This T cell receptor (beta chain) was sequenced for a study of blood T cell repertoires in COVID-19. Study overall: The study drew acute and convalescent COVID-19 samples from the United States, Italy and Spain.

This CDR3 is built from 12 residues. V was clipped by 7 bases and J by 6 bases; unmatched bases: 5. Germline assignment: CDR1 SEHNR and CDR2 FQNEAQ (reference sequence). In the authors' workflow: From reference gene primer amplification, estimates of nucleated cell counts were derived. Libraries were prepared by immunoSEQ multiplex PCR; TCRdb keeps only in-frame clonotypes and omits some of them. That table furnishes V, J and clone size, whereas the DNA furnished D and trimming. The data hold some 380,000 clones, with about 80% observed a single time. The sequence was collected from a human donor with acute or convalescent COVID-19. The donor label of this sample is uncertain. The chain employs TRBV7-9 and TRBJ1-1; 7 bases fit TRBD1. Sequencing input: peripheral blood. Here the CDR3 reads CASKNRGPEAFF. CDR3 nucleotides: TGTGCCAGCAAAAACAGGGGTCCTGAAGCTTTCTTT.